This TCR beta chain came from a study of early T cells in non-severe SARS-CoV-2 infection. This clonotype was seen a few times. The CDR3 spans 16 residues. CDR1 and CDR2 (germline): SGDLS, YYNGEE. V was pared by 3 bases and J by 2 bases, with 6 bases of the junction left unmatched. TCRdb recomputed calls from the 5' RACE reads with MiXCR, one row per CDR3 protein. The profile covers approximately 70,000 distinct CDR3 sequences, with over 9.5% appearing a single time and under 10% taken by the ten largest. Material: whole blood, obtained at baseline. The sequence was collected from an adult who was a healthcare worker with PCR-confirmed SARS-CoV-2 infection or an uninfected control (not recorded which). The gene calls are TRBV9 and TRBJ2-3; 10 bases line up with TRBD2. CDR3 DNA sequence: TGTGCCAGCAGCGCAGTGAGCGGGGGGGCCACAGATACGCAGTATTTT. As protein: CASSAVSGGATDTQYF.